Listed below are T cell receptor beta chains from one sample, sequenced in a study of blood T cell repertoires in COVID-19. Using immunoSEQ multiplex PCR, the repertoire was profiled, and TCRdb retains in-frame clones only, with some absent. This table holds fewer than 85,000 clones, 74% found once. The sample comprised peripheral blood. Receptors originate from a human donor with acute or convalescent COVID-19. The donor label of this sample is uncertain. CDR3s include the opening cysteine and the closing phenylalanine or tryptophan. A D gene is named only where the DNA matches it firmly. Not all rows give a size; the values are once, few, many and, for expanded clones, a class.

j_gene: TRBJ1-6; d_gene: TRBD1; len: 14; abundance: once; v_gene: TRBV7-2; CDR3nt: TGTGCCAGCAGCTTGACAGGGACCAATTCACCCCTCCACTTT; CDR3aa: CASSLTGTNSPLHF
j_gene: TRBJ1-2; d_gene: -; len: 15; abundance: -; v_gene: TRBV15; CDR3nt: TGTGCCACCAGCAGAGCGGCGGGGCGCAACTATGGCTACACCTTC; CDR3aa: CATSRAAGRNYGYTF
j_gene: TRBJ2-7; d_gene: -; len: 16; abundance: -; v_gene: TRBV21-1; CDR3nt: TGTGCCAGCAGCAAAAAGAATAGTCGAAGCTCCTACGAGCAGTACTTC; CDR3aa: CASSKKNSRSSYEQYF
j_gene: TRBJ2-6; d_gene: TRBD1; len: 17; abundance: once; v_gene: TRBV3-1/TRBV3-2; CDR3nt: TGTGCCAGCAGCTCAGGGACAGGGTTTTCTGGGGCCAACGTCCTGACTTTC; CDR3aa: CASSSGTGFSGANVLTF
j_gene: TRBJ2-5; d_gene: TRBD1; len: 17; abundance: -; v_gene: TRBV7-6; CDR3nt: TGTGCCAGCAGCGGACAATATTTGACAGGGAGCCAAGAGACCCAGTACTTC; CDR3aa: CASSGQYLTGSQETQYF
j_gene: TRBJ2-1; d_gene: -; len: 13; abundance: -; v_gene: TRBV29-1; CDR3nt: TGCAGCGTTACCCTAGCCATCTACAATGAGCAGTTCTTC; CDR3aa: CSVTLAIYNEQFF
j_gene: TRBJ1-2; d_gene: -; len: 12; abundance: few; v_gene: TRBV28; CDR3nt: TGTGCCACCGAGTCTACAGGGCAGGGCTACACCTTC; CDR3aa: CATESTGQGYTF
j_gene: TRBJ1-4; d_gene: -; len: 16; abundance: -; v_gene: TRBV4-1; CDR3nt: TGCGCCAGCAGCCTCGGAGGCACAGTGAGAAATGAAAAACTGTTTTTT; CDR3aa: CASSLGGTVRNEKLFF
j_gene: TRBJ1-3; d_gene: -; len: 14; abundance: -; v_gene: TRBV6-1; CDR3nt: TGTGCCAGCAGTGACAGTAACTCTGGAAACACCATATATTTT; CDR3aa: CASSDSNSGNTIYF
j_gene: TRBJ1-3; d_gene: TRBD1; len: 13; abundance: -; v_gene: TRBV10-3; CDR3nt: TGTGCCAACGGACAGGGTGCCGGAAACACCATATATTTT; CDR3aa: CANGQGAGNTIYF
j_gene: TRBJ1-2; d_gene: TRBD1; len: 15; abundance: -; v_gene: TRBV4-1; CDR3nt: TGCGCCAGCAGCCAAGAAGCTTCCAGGGGGCATGGCTACACCTTC; CDR3aa: CASSQEASRGHGYTF
j_gene: TRBJ1-3; d_gene: TRBD1; len: 14; abundance: many; v_gene: TRBV5-4; CDR3nt: TGTGCCAGCAGCCGGACAGGGGTGGGAAACACCATATATTTT; CDR3aa: CASSRTGVGNTIYF
j_gene: TRBJ1-5; d_gene: TRBD1; len: 15; abundance: -; v_gene: TRBV2; CDR3nt: TGTGCCAGCAGCCCCCAGGGGGGCGAAGGACAGCCCCAGCATTTT; CDR3aa: CASSPQGGEGQPQHF
j_gene: TRBJ2-3; d_gene: TRBD2; len: 15; abundance: -; v_gene: TRBV7-9; CDR3nt: TGTGCCAGCAGCTTACTAGCGGGAGTGGCAGATACGCAGTATTTT; CDR3aa: CASSLLAGVADTQYF
j_gene: TRBJ2-1; d_gene: TRBD2; len: 14; abundance: -; v_gene: TRBV19; CDR3nt: TGTGCCAGACACGCGGTGACTAGCGGACATGAGCAGTTCTTC; CDR3aa: CARHAVTSGHEQFF
j_gene: TRBJ1-2; d_gene: TRBD1; len: 14; abundance: -; v_gene: TRBV5-1; CDR3nt: TGCGCCAGCAGCTTGCAGGGACAGGGAAGTGGCTACACCTTC; CDR3aa: CASSLQGQGSGYTF
j_gene: TRBJ1-5; d_gene: -; len: 13; abundance: -; v_gene: TRBV14; CDR3nt: TGTGCCAGCAGCCACCGACACAATCAGCCCCAGCATTTT; CDR3aa: CASSHRHNQPQHF
j_gene: TRBJ1-2; d_gene: -; len: 13; abundance: -; v_gene: TRBV7-9; CDR3nt: TGTGCCAGCAGCCCACAGGGCATCGATGGCTACACCTTC; CDR3aa: CASSPQGIDGYTF
j_gene: TRBJ1-2; d_gene: -; len: 12; abundance: few; v_gene: TRBV19; CDR3nt: TGTGCCAGTAATAACTTGGTCTATGGCTACACCTTC; CDR3aa: CASNNLVYGYTF
j_gene: TRBJ1-1; d_gene: -; len: 13; abundance: -; v_gene: TRBV30; CDR3nt: TGTGCCTGGAGAGACCGCGGCACCGCTGAAGCTTTCTTT; CDR3aa: CAWRDRGTAEAFF
j_gene: TRBJ1-1; d_gene: -; len: 13; abundance: -; v_gene: TRBV7-6; CDR3nt: TGTGCCAGCACCTCACAGATGAACACTGAAGCTTTCTTT; CDR3aa: CASTSQMNTEAFF
j_gene: TRBJ1-4; d_gene: TRBD1; len: 17; abundance: -; v_gene: TRBV3-1/TRBV3-2; CDR3nt: TGTGCCAGCAGCCAAGAGGACAGGGGGGGAACTAATGAAAAACTGTTTTTT; CDR3aa: CASSQEDRGGTNEKLFF
j_gene: TRBJ1-1; d_gene: TRBD1; len: 15; abundance: -; v_gene: TRBV7-8; CDR3nt: TGTGCCAGCGCTGGACAGGGGGGCCGTAGCACTGAAGCTTTCTTT; CDR3aa: CASAGQGGRSTEAFF
j_gene: TRBJ2-2; d_gene: TRBD1; len: 16; abundance: -; v_gene: TRBV5-1; CDR3nt: TGCGCCAGCAGCGGCCGGGACAGGGGGCTCGCCGGGGAGCTGTTTTTT; CDR3aa: CASSGRDRGLAGELFF
j_gene: TRBJ1-3; d_gene: -; len: 15; abundance: -; v_gene: TRBV10-3; CDR3nt: TGTGCCATCAGTGATCAGGGGTTCACTGGAAACACCATATATTTT; CDR3aa: CAISDQGFTGNTIYF
j_gene: TRBJ1-5; d_gene: -; len: 18; abundance: -; v_gene: TRBV28; CDR3nt: TGTGCCAGCAGTTTAAGGCAGGCTTTGGCGTATAGCAATCAGCCCCAGCATTTT; CDR3aa: CASSLRQALAYSNQPQHF
j_gene: TRBJ2-1; d_gene: -; len: 13; abundance: once; v_gene: TRBV7-2; CDR3nt: TGTGCCAGCAGCTTAGCGTCTAGCCCCAAACAGTTCTTC; CDR3aa: CASSLASSPKQFF
j_gene: TRBJ2-1; d_gene: TRBD2; len: 15; abundance: -; v_gene: TRBV5-4; CDR3nt: TGTGCCAGCAGCTTGTGGTGGCGGGGGGGCGGTGAGCAGTTCTTC; CDR3aa: CASSLWWRGGGEQFF
j_gene: TRBJ1-1; d_gene: -; len: 14; abundance: few; v_gene: TRBV3-1/TRBV3-2; CDR3nt: TGTGCCAGCAGCCAAGCAGGGCTGAACACTGAAGCTTTCTTT; CDR3aa: CASSQAGLNTEAFF
j_gene: TRBJ1-6; d_gene: -; len: 14; abundance: -; v_gene: TRBV11-2; CDR3nt: TGTGCCAGCAGCCGGACAGTAGAAAATTCACCCCTCCACTTT; CDR3aa: CASSRTVENSPLHF
j_gene: TRBJ2-3; d_gene: -; len: 14; abundance: few; v_gene: TRBV7-2; CDR3nt: TGTGCCAGCAGCGTTGCTAGCGGCACAGATACGCAGTATTTT; CDR3aa: CASSVASGTDTQYF
j_gene: TRBJ2-7; d_gene: -; len: 16; abundance: -; v_gene: TRBV4-3; CDR3nt: TGCGCCAGCAGCCAAGGGGCGTCTGGGGGCAATTACGAGCAGTACTTC; CDR3aa: CASSQGASGGNYEQYF
j_gene: TRBJ2-7; d_gene: TRBD2; len: 18; abundance: -; v_gene: TRBV7-9; CDR3nt: TGTGCCAGCAGCAAACGACAGGGACTAGCGGGAGTCTCCTACGAGCAGTACTTC; CDR3aa: CASSKRQGLAGVSYEQYF
j_gene: TRBJ1-1; d_gene: TRBD1; len: 13; abundance: -; v_gene: TRBV29-1; CDR3nt: TGCAGCGTTGGCAGGGGGCCAAACACTGAAGCTTTCTTT; CDR3aa: CSVGRGPNTEAFF
j_gene: TRBJ1-2; d_gene: -; len: 13; abundance: -; v_gene: TRBV27; CDR3nt: TGTGCCAGCAGTCCCCCAGGGGTGAGTGGCTACACCTTC; CDR3aa: CASSPPGVSGYTF
j_gene: TRBJ2-2; d_gene: -; len: 17; abundance: -; v_gene: TRBV18; CDR3nt: TGTGCCAGCTCACCAGTCCAGGGGACCGCGAACACCGGGGAGCTGTTTTTT; CDR3aa: CASSPVQGTANTGELFF
j_gene: TRBJ2-3; d_gene: -; len: 15; abundance: -; v_gene: TRBV7-9; CDR3nt: TGTGCCAGCAGACCTTACAGGGCGAGCACAGATACGCAGTATTTT; CDR3aa: CASRPYRASTDTQYF
j_gene: TRBJ1-5; d_gene: -; len: 13; abundance: -; v_gene: TRBV28; CDR3nt: TGTGCCAGCAGTTTCCAGGGCAATCAGCCCCAGCATTTT; CDR3aa: CASSFQGNQPQHF
j_gene: TRBJ2-5; d_gene: -; len: 15; abundance: -; v_gene: TRBV2; CDR3nt: TGTGCCAGCAAGGCGGGGGCTAGCGGCCAAGAGACCCAGTACTTC; CDR3aa: CASKAGASGQETQYF
j_gene: TRBJ2-3; d_gene: TRBD2; len: 15; abundance: -; v_gene: TRBV11-3; CDR3nt: TGTGCCAGCAGCGGCAGGACTAGCGGCACAGATACGCAGTATTTT; CDR3aa: CASSGRTSGTDTQYF
j_gene: TRBJ2-5; d_gene: -; len: 13; abundance: -; v_gene: TRBV6-5; CDR3nt: TGTGCCAGCAGTCAACTGGGGCGGGAGACCCAGTACTTC; CDR3aa: CASSQLGRETQYF
j_gene: TRBJ2-3; d_gene: -; len: 13; abundance: -; v_gene: TRBV18; CDR3nt: TGTGCCAGCTCACCAGACATTGGGGATACGCAGTATTTT; CDR3aa: CASSPDIGDTQYF
j_gene: TRBJ2-3; d_gene: TRBD2; len: 15; abundance: -; v_gene: TRBV11-2; CDR3nt: TGTGCCAGCAGCCTTACAACTAGCGGGGCAGATACGCAGTATTTT; CDR3aa: CASSLTTSGADTQYF
j_gene: TRBJ2-1; d_gene: -; len: 15; abundance: -; v_gene: TRBV3-1/TRBV3-2; CDR3nt: TGTGCCAGCAGCTCGCATCCGAGCTCCTACAATGAGCAGTTCTTC; CDR3aa: CASSSHPSSYNEQFF
j_gene: TRBJ2-5; d_gene: -; len: 15; abundance: -; v_gene: TRBV5-8; CDR3nt: TGTGCCAGCAGCTTGGACAGACAACCGATAGAGACCCAGTACTTC; CDR3aa: CASSLDRQPIETQYF
j_gene: TRBJ2-5; d_gene: TRBD1; len: 15; abundance: -; v_gene: TRBV7-9; CDR3nt: TGTGCCAGCAGGCTAACAGGGGGCTTACAAGAGACCCAGTACTTC; CDR3aa: CASRLTGGLQETQYF
j_gene: TRBJ2-3; d_gene: -; len: 14; abundance: -; v_gene: TRBV5-1; CDR3nt: TGCGCCAGCAGCAGGACCCAGGGTACAGATACGCAGTATTTT; CDR3aa: CASSRTQGTDTQYF
j_gene: TRBJ1-1; d_gene: -; len: 17; abundance: -; v_gene: TRBV10-3; CDR3nt: TGTGCCATCAGTGAGTCAATAGTGGCAGGGGATTTCACTGAAGCTTTCTTT; CDR3aa: CAISESIVAGDFTEAFF
j_gene: TRBJ2-5; d_gene: -; len: 13; abundance: -; v_gene: TRBV18; CDR3nt: TGTGCCAGCTCACCCGGACTCCGGGAGACCCAGTACTTC; CDR3aa: CASSPGLRETQYF
j_gene: TRBJ2-7; d_gene: -; len: 13; abundance: -; v_gene: TRBV6-1; CDR3nt: TGTGCCAGCAGTTGGGGCCGATCCTACGAGCAGTACTTC; CDR3aa: CASSWGRSYEQYF
j_gene: TRBJ2-1; d_gene: TRBD2; len: 15; abundance: once; v_gene: TRBV20-1; CDR3nt: TGCAGTGCTAGTGGTAGCGGGGTAGCCTACAATGAGCAGTTCTTC; CDR3aa: CSASGSGVAYNEQFF
j_gene: TRBJ1-1; d_gene: -; len: 16; abundance: -; v_gene: TRBV21-1; CDR3nt: TGTGCCAGCAGCAAATTTCAGGGCAAGGCCTGGGCTGAAGCTTTCTTT; CDR3aa: CASSKFQGKAWAEAFF
j_gene: TRBJ2-7; d_gene: -; len: 13; abundance: -; v_gene: TRBV28; CDR3nt: TGTGCCAGCAGTTCTCCCAGCTCCTACGAGCAGTACTTC; CDR3aa: CASSSPSSYEQYF
j_gene: TRBJ2-7; d_gene: TRBD2; len: 20; abundance: -; v_gene: TRBV7-8; CDR3nt: TGTGCCAGCAGCTTAGCGAGTCTAGCGGGAGGTCCTAGAATCGCCTACGAGCAGTACTTC; CDR3aa: CASSLASLAGGPRIAYEQYF